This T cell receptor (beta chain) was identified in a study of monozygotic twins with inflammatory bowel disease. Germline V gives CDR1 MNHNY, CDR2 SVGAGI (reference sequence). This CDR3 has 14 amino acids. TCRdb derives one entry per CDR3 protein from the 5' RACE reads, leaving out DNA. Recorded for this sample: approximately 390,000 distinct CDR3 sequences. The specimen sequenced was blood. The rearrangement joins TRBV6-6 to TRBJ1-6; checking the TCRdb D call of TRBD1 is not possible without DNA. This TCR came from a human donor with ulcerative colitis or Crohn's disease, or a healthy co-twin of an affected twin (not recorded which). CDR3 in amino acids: CASSYDRDNSPLHF.